Listed below are T cell receptor beta chains from one sample, sequenced in a study of response to subunit inactivated influenza vaccine. One entry per CDR3 protein results from TCRdb running MiXCR on the RT-PCR reads. The sample shows hundreds of thousands of distinct CDR3 sequences, more than 15% of them seen only once. Sequenced material: CD4+ T cells sorted from PBMCs, taken around 25 months after vaccination. All receptors derive from a man aged 50 to 69 who received an inactivated influenza vaccine. The CDR3 runs from the conserved cysteine through the conserved F or W. The D gene is left open where the match is weak. Where a row states a size, it is once, few, many or the class of an expanded clone; other rows omit it.

j_call clone_size d_call v_call cdr3_aa cdr3_nt
TRBJ1-4 - - TRBV10-3 CAISGQSNEKLFF TGTGCCATCAGTGGACAGAGTAATGAAAAACTGTTTTTT
TRBJ2-7 few TRBD2 TRBV20-1 CSAKPLAEGYEQYF TGCAGTGCAAAACCTCTAGCGGAAGGCTACGAGCAGTACTTC
TRBJ1-2 few TRBD1 TRBV12-3/TRBV12-4 CASSLAGTGYGYTF TGTGCCAGCAGTCTGGCTGGGACAGGGTATGGTTACACCTTC
TRBJ1-1 few TRBD1 TRBV4-2 CASSQALGTGQAFF TGTGCCAGCAGCCAGGCTCTCGGGACAGGTCAGGCTTTCTTT
TRBJ2-7 few - TRBV7-8 CASSLATGNYEQYF TGTGCCAGCAGCTTAGCGACGGGCAACTACGAGCAGTACTTC
TRBJ2-1 - - TRBV12-3/TRBV12-4 CASRQTLYNEQFF TGTGCCAGCCGACAGACGCTATACAATGAGCAGTTCTTC
TRBJ2-5 - - TRBV7-9 CASSFHSQHSTQYF TGTGCCAGCAGCTTTCACAGCCAGCATTCGACCCAGTACTTC
TRBJ1-2 - - TRBV12-3/TRBV12-4 CASSFAGEGGYTF TGTGCCAGCAGTTTTGCCGGGGAGGGGGGCTACACCTTC
TRBJ1-5 few - TRBV6-7 CASSYSGSAKDGSQPQHF TGTGCCAGCAGTTACTCGGGCAGCGCCAAAGATGGGAGTCAGCCCCAGCATTTT
TRBJ2-3 - TRBD2 TRBV5-6 CASSMNRVGRDRTDTQYF TGTGCCAGCAGCATGAACCGGGTCGGGAGGGATCGCACAGATACGCAGTATTTT
TRBJ2-5 - TRBD2 TRBV6-1 CASSRGGRGETQYF TGTGCCAGCAGCCGCGGGGGGCGGGGAGAGACCCAGTACTTC
TRBJ2-1 few TRBD1 TRBV4-2 CASSQVYSGTGGFREQFF TGTGCCAGCAGCCAAGTCTACTCCGGGACAGGGGGCTTTCGTGAGCAGTTCTTC
TRBJ2-3 many - TRBV14 CASSLNRADTQYF TGTGCCAGCAGCCTGAACAGGGCAGATACGCAGTATTTT
TRBJ2-6 - TRBD1 TRBV6-2/TRBV6-3 CASNRDRSLSGANVLTF TGTGCCAGCAACCGGGACAGGTCTCTTTCTGGGGCCAACGTCCTGACTTTC
TRBJ2-3 many - TRBV6-4 CASSRSGYTDTQYF TGTGCCAGCAGTCGTAGCGGATACACAGATACGCAGTATTTT
TRBJ2-1 few TRBD2 TRBV20-1 CSASAFTSGRAQDEQFF TGCAGTGCTAGCGCCTTCACTAGCGGGAGGGCCCAAGATGAGCAGTTCTTC
TRBJ2-2 few TRBD2 TRBV6-2/TRBV6-3 CASRRGTSSGPGELFF TGTGCCAGCAGGCGAGGGACTAGCAGTGGGCCCGGGGAGCTGTTTTTT
TRBJ2-3 few TRBD2 TRBV20-1 CSAKRSGLEVTDTQYF TGCAGTGCCAAAAGATCAGGACTAGAGGTCACAGATACGCAGTATTTT
TRBJ1-6 many - TRBV6-1 CASSTMGSNSPLHF TGTGCCAGCAGTACCATGGGGAGTAATTCACCCCTCCACTTT
TRBJ2-1 - TRBD2 TRBV10-2 CASSESGLGLAGPNEQFF TGCGCCAGCAGTGAGTCGGGTCTCGGACTAGCGGGCCCCAATGAGCAGTTCTTC
TRBJ2-7 few TRBD1 TRBV20-1 CSARPITGGEQYF TGCAGTGCTAGGCCCATTACAGGGGGCGAGCAGTACTTC
TRBJ2-5 - - TRBV20-1 CSAFRDTDQETQYF TGCAGTGCTTTCCGGGACACGGACCAAGAGACCCAGTACTTC
TRBJ1-1 - TRBD1 TRBV11-2 CAVATGVNTEAFF TGTGCCGTTGCGACAGGGGTGAACACTGAAGCTTTCTTT
TRBJ2-1 few TRBD1 TRBV20-1 CSAQGATYNEQFF TGCAGTGCTCAGGGGGCTACTTACAATGAGCAGTTCTTC
TRBJ2-4 few - TRBV28 CASRGLADIQYF TGTGCCAGCAGGGGGCTAGCTGACATTCAGTACTTC